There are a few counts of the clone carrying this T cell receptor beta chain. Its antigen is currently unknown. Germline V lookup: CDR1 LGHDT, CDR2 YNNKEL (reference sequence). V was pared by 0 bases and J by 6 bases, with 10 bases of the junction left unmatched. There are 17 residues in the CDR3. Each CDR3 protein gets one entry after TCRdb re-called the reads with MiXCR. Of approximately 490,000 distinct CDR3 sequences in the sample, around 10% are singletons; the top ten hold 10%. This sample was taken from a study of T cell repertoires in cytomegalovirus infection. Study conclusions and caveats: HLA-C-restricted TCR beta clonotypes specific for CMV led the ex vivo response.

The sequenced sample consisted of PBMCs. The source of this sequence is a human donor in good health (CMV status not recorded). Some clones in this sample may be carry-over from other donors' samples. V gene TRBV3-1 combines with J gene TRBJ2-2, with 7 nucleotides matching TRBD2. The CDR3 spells CASSQDPSGYGSGELFF. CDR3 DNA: TGTGCCAGCAGCCAAGACCCTAGCGGCTACGGTTCCGGGGAGCTGTTTTTT.